The TCR beta chain described here comes from a study of neurological immune-mediated disorders. This clonotype has at least ten counts. The CDR3 contains 19 residues. From germline, CDR1 is SGHVS and CDR2 FNYEAQ. Trimming cost V 5 bases and J 0 bases, with 26 bases left between them. 5'RACE with 10-nucleotide random UMIs generated the cDNA. TCRdb re-called the 5' RACE reads through MiXCR, storing one row per CDR3 protein. The sample has about 50,000 distinct CDR3 sequences; 9% to 12% are singletons. The sequence was collected from a man between 70 and 80 years old with HTLV-1-associated myelopathy (HAM/TSP). The chain has TRBV7-6 and TRBJ2-7, with D perhaps TRBD1 or TRBD2 (5 bases each). Material for sequencing was PBMCs. DNA of the CDR3: TGTGCCAGCAGCCCTAGGGGTGCCGGGCGTCTGGGGAGCTCCTACGAGCAGTACTTC. This gives the protein CASSPRGAGRLGSSYEQYF.